This T cell receptor beta chain was profiled in a study of cytomegalovirus exposure and HLA in healthy donors. Both 60 Vbeta primers and 13 Jbeta primers went into the PCR. The method was immunoSEQ multiplex PCR; TCRdb's version includes in-frame clones alone and lacks a portion of them. Counted here are about 81,000 clones, about 80% occurring once; the ten biggest clones make up around 3%. CDR1 is MNHEY and CDR2 is SVGAGI in the germline V gene. The ends lost 5 bases at V and 6 bases at J; junction bases unmatched: 10. This CDR3 region has 15 residues. The source is a man aged 50 to 59 in good health and CMV-seropositive. This rearrangement joins TRBV6-5 to TRBJ1-5; 7 bases are shared with TRBD1. Sequences were obtained from PBMCs. The CDR3 region is CASSLRTGSGQPQHF. The CDR3 DNA reads TGTGCCAGCAGTCTCCGGACAGGATCGGGTCAGCCCCAGCATTTT.